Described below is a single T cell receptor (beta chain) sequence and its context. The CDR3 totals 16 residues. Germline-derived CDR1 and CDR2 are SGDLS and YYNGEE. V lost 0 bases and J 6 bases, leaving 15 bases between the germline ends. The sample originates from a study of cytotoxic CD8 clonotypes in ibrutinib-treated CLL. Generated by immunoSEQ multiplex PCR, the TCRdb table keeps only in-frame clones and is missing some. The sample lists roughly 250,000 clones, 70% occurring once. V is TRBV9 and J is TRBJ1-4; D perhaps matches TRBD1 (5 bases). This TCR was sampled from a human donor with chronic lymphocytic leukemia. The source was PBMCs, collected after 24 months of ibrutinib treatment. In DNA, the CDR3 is TGTGCCAGCAGCGTAGGCGGGGGATCGGATCATGAAAAACTGTTTTTT. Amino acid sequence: CASSVGGGSDHEKLFF.